These 8 T cell receptor beta chains share one sample of origin, sequenced in a study of blood T cell repertoires in COVID-19. Sequencing was performed with immunoSEQ multiplex PCR; in TCRdb, only in-frame clones are kept and a portion is missing. The sample lists around 140,000 clones, roughly 82% occurring once. Sequencing was performed on peripheral blood. The receptors derive from a man aged 60 to 69 with active or convalescent COVID-19.

The V gene is TRBV18, the J gene TRBJ1-1; 7 nucleotides align to TRBD1. Trimming took 4 bases from V and 0 from J; bases not matched to a gene: 5. There are 15 residues in the CDR3. CDR1 is KGHSH and CDR2 is LQKENI in the germline V gene. CDR3 bases: TGTGCCAGCTCACGAGGACAGGCGATGAACACTGAAGCTTTCTTT. Its translation is CASSRGQAMNTEAFF.

The chain joins TRBV28 to TRBJ2-7, with 8 bases that match TRBD1. The CDR3 has 14 residues. Germline CDR1 reads MDHEN; CDR2 reads SYDVKM. V lost 5 bases, J lost 0 bases, and 3 bases stayed unmatched. CDR3 region: CASSRTGSSYEQYF. CDR3 nucleotides: TGTGCCAGCAGTCGGACAGGGAGCTCCTACGAGCAGTACTTC.

The J gene is TRBJ1-5, the V gene TRBV28; weak D call: TRBD1 (5 bases). Per the germline V gene, CDR1 is MDHEN and CDR2 is SYDVKM. The CDR3 loop spans 14 amino acids. Trimming took off 3 bases at V and 6 bases at J, with 12 bases between the two ends. CDR3 in amino acids: CASSLEQGVQPQHF. In nucleotides, the CDR3 is TGTGCCAGCAGTTTGGAGCAGGGCGTTCAGCCCCAGCATTTT.

This chain links TRBV7-2 with TRBJ1-2; TRBD1 matches 7 bases. From germline, CDR1 is SGHTA and CDR2 FQGNSA. There are 16 residues in the CDR3. With 4 bases clipped from V and 1 base from J, the junction kept 9 bases outside the gene matches. The CDR3 protein is CASSSPDRTLNYGYTF. Written as DNA, the CDR3 is TGTGCCAGCAGCTCACCGGACAGGACCCTTAACTATGGCTACACCTTC.

This clone was recorded a few times. This chain links TRBV19 with TRBJ2-5; 7 bases map to TRBD2. Germline loops: CDR1 LNHDA, CDR2 SQIVND (reference sequence). The CDR3 spans 15 residues. J lost 2 bases, V lost 3 bases, and 6 bases had no gene match. DNA for the CDR3: TGTGCCAGTAGTATTTGGGGGGGAGGGCAAGAGACCCAGTACTTC. Protein: CASSIWGGGQETQYF.

The V call is TRBV19, the J call TRBJ2-4; possible D gene TRBD2, 6 bases. V was cut by 7 bases and J by 1 base, with 14 bases left in between. This CDR3 is 15 amino acids long. The germline V gene has CDR1 LNHDA and CDR2 SQIVND (reference sequence). CDR3 residues: CASTQTGDAKNIQYF. CDR3 DNA sequence: TGTGCCAGTACCCAAACGGGGGACGCCAAAAACATTCAGTACTTC.

The J gene is TRBJ1-2, the V gene TRBV28, with a tentative D call TRBD1 (5 bases). V lost 3 bases, J lost 4 bases, and 9 bases lay in between. Germline CDR1 is MDHEN and CDR2 is SYDVKM. The CDR3 is made up of 13 amino acids. CDR3 DNA sequence: TGTGCCAGCAGTTTGAGACAGCTCTATGGCTACACCTTC. Residues: CASSLRQLYGYTF.

The chain uses TRBV2 and TRBJ2-7, with D uncertain. Deletions cut 5 bases from V and 3 bases from J, with 5 bases between. Germline CDR1 is SNHLY and CDR2 is FYNNEI. CDR3 length equals 11 residues. The CDR3 loop reads CASSPVYEQYF. CDR3 coding DNA: TGTGCCAGCAGTCCCGTCTACGAGCAGTACTTC.